Below, one T cell receptor (beta chain) is given with its context. This sample was taken from a study of blood T cell repertoires in COVID-19. Study-wide background: Nucleic acid was either cDNA or gDNA, and it came from T cells, B-cell-depleted T cells, or PBMCs.

Germline values: CDR1 SGDLS, CDR2 YYNGEE. With V trimmed by 4 bases and J by 9 bases, 18 bases remained unmatched. The CDR3 spans 17 residues. Some clones are missing from TCRdb's copy, which holds only in-frame ones; the method was immunoSEQ multiplex PCR. Among 150,000 to 200,000 clones listed, 81% were seen once. The specimen was peripheral blood. This sequence was found in a human donor in a cohort sampled during active COVID-19. This sequence joins TRBV9 and TRBJ2-1; 8 bases line up with TRBD2. CDR3 in DNA: TGTGCCAGCAGCCCGCGCCCTAGCGGGTTCGGCGGGGGTGAGCAGTTCTTC. Encoded protein: CASSPRPSGFGGGEQFF.